This T cell receptor beta chain is drawn from a study of blood T cell repertoires in COVID-19. About the study: Acute and convalescent COVID-19 specimens originated in the United States, Italy and Spain.

Within 2 weeks before study entry, exposed participants met a COVID-19 case. Generated by immunoSEQ multiplex PCR, the TCRdb table keeps only in-frame clones and is missing some. This sample has approximately 300,000 clones; 90% to 95% occur once, and the top ten carry 3.9%. CDR3 length equals 14 residues. This clonotype was sampled from a woman aged 25 to 39 who had been exposed to COVID-19. The sample was PBMCs or T cells enriched from blood (not recorded which). The chain is built from TRBV21-1 and TRBJ1-1; the D call of TRBD1 is as the table states it, not checked on the DNA. TRBV21-1 is assigned pseudogene status. CDR3 loop: CASSNLRGPTEAFF. CDR3 sequence (DNA): TGTGCCAGCAGCAATCTTAGGGGCCCCACTGAAGCTTTCTTT.